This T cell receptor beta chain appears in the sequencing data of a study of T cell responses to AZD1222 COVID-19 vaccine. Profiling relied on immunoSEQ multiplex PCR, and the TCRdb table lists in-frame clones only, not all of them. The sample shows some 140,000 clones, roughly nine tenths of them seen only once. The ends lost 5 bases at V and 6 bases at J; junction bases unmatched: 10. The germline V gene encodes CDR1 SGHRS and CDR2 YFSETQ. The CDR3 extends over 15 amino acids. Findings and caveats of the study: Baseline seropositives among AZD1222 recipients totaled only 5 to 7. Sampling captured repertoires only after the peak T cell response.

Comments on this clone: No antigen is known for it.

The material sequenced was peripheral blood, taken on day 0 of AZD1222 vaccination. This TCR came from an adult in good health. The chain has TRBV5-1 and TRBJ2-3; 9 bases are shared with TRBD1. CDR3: CASSYTGGYTDTQYF. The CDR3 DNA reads TGCGCCAGCAGTTATACAGGGGGCTATACGGATACGCAGTATTTT.